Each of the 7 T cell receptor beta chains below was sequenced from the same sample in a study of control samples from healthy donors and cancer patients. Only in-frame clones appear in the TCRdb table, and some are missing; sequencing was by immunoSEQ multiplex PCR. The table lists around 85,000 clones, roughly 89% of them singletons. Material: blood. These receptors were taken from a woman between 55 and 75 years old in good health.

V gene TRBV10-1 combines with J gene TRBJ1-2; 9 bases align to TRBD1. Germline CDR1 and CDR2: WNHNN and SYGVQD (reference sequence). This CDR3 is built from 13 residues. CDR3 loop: CPFRPWTGDGYTF. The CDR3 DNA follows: TGCCCGTTTCGGCCTTGGACAGGGGATGGCTACACCTTC.

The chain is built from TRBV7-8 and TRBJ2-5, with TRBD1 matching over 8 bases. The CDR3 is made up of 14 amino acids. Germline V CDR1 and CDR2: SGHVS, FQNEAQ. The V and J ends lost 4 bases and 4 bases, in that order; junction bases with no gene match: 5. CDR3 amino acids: CASSSSRGLETQYF. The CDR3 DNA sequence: TGTGCCAGCAGCTCATCCAGGGGGCTAGAGACCCAGTACTTC.

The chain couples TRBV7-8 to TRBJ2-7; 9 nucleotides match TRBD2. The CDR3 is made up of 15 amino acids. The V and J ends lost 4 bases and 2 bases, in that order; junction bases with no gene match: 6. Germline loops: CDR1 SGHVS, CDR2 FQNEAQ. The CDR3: CASSSRTSATYEQYF. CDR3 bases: TGTGCCAGCAGCTCCAGGACTAGCGCTACCTACGAGCAGTACTTC.

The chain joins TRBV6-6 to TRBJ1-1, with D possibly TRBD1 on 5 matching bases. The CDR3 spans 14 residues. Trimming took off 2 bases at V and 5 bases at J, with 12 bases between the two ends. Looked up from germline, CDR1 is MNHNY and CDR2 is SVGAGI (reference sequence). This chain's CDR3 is CASSYPGGGTEAFF. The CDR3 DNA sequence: TGTGCCAGCAGTTACCCCGGGGGGGGGACTGAAGCTTTCTTT.

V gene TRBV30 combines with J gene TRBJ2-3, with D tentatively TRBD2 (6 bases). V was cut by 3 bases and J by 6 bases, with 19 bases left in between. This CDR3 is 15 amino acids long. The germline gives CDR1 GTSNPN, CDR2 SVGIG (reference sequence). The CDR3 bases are TGTGCCTGGAGGACACTCGGGAGAACGGGCGATACGCAGTATTTT. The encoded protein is CAWRTLGRTGDTQYF.

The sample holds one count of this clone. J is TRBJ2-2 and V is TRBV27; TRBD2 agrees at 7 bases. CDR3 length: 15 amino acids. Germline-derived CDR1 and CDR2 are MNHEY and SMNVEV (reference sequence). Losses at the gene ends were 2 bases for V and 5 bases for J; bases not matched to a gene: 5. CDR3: CASSLRLAGTGELFF. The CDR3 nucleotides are TGTGCCAGCAGTTTACGACTAGCTGGGACCGGGGAGCTGTTTTTT.

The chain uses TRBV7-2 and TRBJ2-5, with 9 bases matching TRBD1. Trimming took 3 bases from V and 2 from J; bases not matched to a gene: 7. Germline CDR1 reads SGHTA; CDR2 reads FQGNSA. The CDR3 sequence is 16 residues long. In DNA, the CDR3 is TGTGCCAGCAGCTTCAGACAGGGGGAGGGTCAAGAGACCCAGTACTTC. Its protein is CASSFRQGEGQETQYF.